Included here is one T cell receptor beta chain sequence, with context. Its binding antigen is unknown. One base away there is no much larger clone; base qualities are not given. The germline V and J ends show losses of 0 bases and 4 bases respectively, and no gene match explains 2 bases of the junction. The CDR3 goes from the cysteine to the phenylalanine over 15 residues. Of all the DNA, just the CDR3 is kept, 45 bases in frame from base 1. CDR1 and CDR2 were assigned from the germline V gene (reference sequence) as PRHDT and FYEKMQ. This specimen belongs to a study of cytomegalovirus exposure and HLA in healthy donors (dated by TCRdb to 2016 to 2017). Study-wide context: An earlier analysis of some 550 of the donors reported 250 to 350 Gb of sequence data and roughly 110 million unique TCR beta sequences from about 179 million T cells. To predict cytomegalovirus infection status, the study brought together high-throughput TCR immunosequencing, statistical association of individual TCRs with disease status, and machine learning. A later analysis re-examined previously published TCR beta repertoires from just over 650 donors and added high-resolution HLA genotyping to investigate patterns of TCR occurrence. Donor age, sex, ethnicity and CMV serostatus were compiled together with the repertoire data. Using immunosequencing, the study profiled T cell repertoires from around 680 subjects and related those repertoires to cytomegalovirus serostatus. Across about 370 genotyped donors of the cohort, an average of 235,054 unique TCR beta nucleotide sequences per donor were sequenced, and around 19% of those sequences were non-productive. The genetic ancestry cluster associated with self-reported Caucasian donors included roughly 84% of the approximately 430 genotyped donors. The number of typed donors differed by locus: about 629-630 for A, B, C, DRB1 and DQB1; some 500 for DQA1; roughly 600 for DPA1; and some 430 for DPB1. Roughly five DR-DQ haplotypes were handled as single units for association and clustering because linkage in the cohort was strong. All discovery cohort repertoires had been generated on a single sequencing platform. An earlier analysis of approximately 580 of the donors used high-throughput TCR beta sequencing to judge whether each TCR beta V gene segment behaved as functional or pseudogenic. In addition to the first cohort of 666 subjects, a separate validation cohort of 120 different subjects was used. HLA typing covered class I and class II loci at four-digit resolution. The later analysis used no new phenotypic data to find candidate immune exposures, relying instead on TCR beta sequences and their occurrence across donors. The study aimed to test whether signatures of past pathogen exposure could be identified by cataloging public T cell receptors. About 330 gigabases of sequencing data and 70 million to 100 million unique TCR sequences made up an early release that covered 500 to 700 HLA-typed donors. In a later genetic analysis, genome-wide SNP genotypes for about 55% of the roughly 700 donors were used, and that subset was treated as a discovery cohort.

Broad study findings and their caveats: In vitro tests confirmed that a few of the cytomegalovirus-associated TCR beta chains recognize cytomegalovirus antigens. V-gene and J-gene trimming of TCR beta chains was associated with a missense DCLRE1C variant in a later genetic analysis, and the association was replicated in an independent cohort. A cluster of highly shared sequence variants was judged likely to represent a technical artifact of the sequencing pipeline. Because HLA typing was unavailable for some donors at each locus, only the typed subset was used in association tests. In an earlier analysis of approximately 590 of the donors, most TCR beta V segments appeared in productive rearrangements about 87% or about 30% of the time, broadly matching IMGT annotations. When HLA alleles, especially DR and DQ, strongly co-occurred, attributing TCR associations to individual alleles was difficult. The study listed 150 to 200 TCR beta chains as associated with cytomegalovirus. The earlier analysis of about 600 of the donors excluded some 16 rarely observed V segments, including chromosome 9 orphons, because counts were too low. While some public TCRs were present in many individuals, most TCR sequences turned up only very rarely across donors. In a later analysis, HLA-associated TCR beta chains showed more clonal expansion and lower generation probabilities than non-associated chains that were equally common. According to the authors, the approach could potentially be generalized to other disease states and immunological phenotypes. For the cohort, immune exposure information was limited to CMV serostatus. In a later analysis, most CMV-associated TCR beta chains were found to appear HLA-restricted, with HLA associations seemingly driven largely by CMV exposure. In a later analysis, several top co-occurrence clusters were reported to appear linked to parvovirus B19, influenza, CMV and Epstein-Barr virus. Sequencing depth was assumed to be roughly uniform across donors in the presence/absence analyses, though that assumption may not hold. In this cohort, only TCR beta chains were sequenced, and detectable features were limited by the absence of alpha or paired-chain data. At a false discovery rate of 0.05, a later analysis linked under 20,000 TCR beta sequences to specific HLA alleles. Compared with the approximately 720-donor mean, donors in an Asian-associated ancestry cluster had fewer N-insertions in productive TCRs, according to a later genetic analysis. The 87-base-pair reads could not distinguish some IMGT-functional V segments, including TRBV6-2 and TRBV6-3, so those segments were excluded. Correlated functional status among segregating V segments might reflect linkage disequilibrium, but an unknown experimental factor could not be ruled out. The classifier was reported to diagnose cytomegalovirus status with high specificity and sensitivity in both the original cohort and the validation cohort. A further reported finding was that TCR beta sequences accurately predicted the HLA-A and HLA-B alleles for most subjects in the first cohort. In a later analysis, TCR association rates were found to vary across HLA loci, with the most associated TCRs seen for DRB1 alleles and the fewest for HLA-C alleles.

In total, roughly 670 healthy bone marrow donors made up the cohort. At the time of sampling, all cohort members were nominally healthy, though unrecorded immune exposures were likely present. The donor tested CMV seropositive, placing the donor among the approximately 310 seropositive members of the cohort. A peripheral blood sample was provided by each donor, and peripheral blood mononuclear cells were used for TCR beta sequencing. Genomic DNA was extracted from the blood cell samples with the Qiagen DNeasy Blood Extraction Kit. To prepare the library, the immunoSEQ multiplex PCR assay was applied. For the multiplex PCR, a mixture combining 60 forward primers for TCR Vbeta segments and 13 reverse primers for TCR Jbeta segments was used. The CDR3 region of rearranged TCR beta genes was amplified from genomic DNA by a multiplex PCR assay. The amplified TCR beta libraries were sequenced on the Illumina HiSeq System as 87-base-pair reads. In the original analysis: In a later analysis, approximately 74 million unique TCR beta chains were counted across the approximately 640 repertoires, and approximately 9.9 million of these chains were shared by at least two donors. A nearest-neighbor algorithm error-corrected the raw reads and collapsed the reads into unique sequences, merging closely related sequences to remove PCR and sequencing errors. V, D and J gene segments were assigned by aligning CDR3 sequences to IMGT reference sequences. For a sequence to be retained, at least a six-nucleotide match to both a V gene segment and a J gene segment was required. A rearrangement was called productive if the CDR3 had no stop codons and remained in frame with V and J, and every other rearrangement was called non-productive. CDR3 was defined according to IMGT convention as the region running from the second conserved V-encoded cysteine to the conserved J-encoded phenylalanine. The earlier analysis of 500 to 650 of the donors excluded any sequence lacking an unambiguous match to a single V gene segment. An earlier analysis of just under 600 of the donors called V segments functional above 56.7% productive rearrangements and segregating when the between-donor standard deviation exceeded 5%. To diagnose cytomegalovirus status from the catalog of TCR beta chain sequences, a statistical classification framework was built. V and J gene assignment, in a later analysis, came from comparing TCR nucleotide sequences with IMGT/GENE-DB human TR gene sequences. Using the TCRdist pipeline, a later analysis assigned CDR3 sequences along with most-parsimonious VDJ recombination scenarios. In a later analysis, every TCR beta chain was defined by the combination of its CDR3 amino acid sequence and its V-gene family, and reads without a unique V-gene family were dropped. In a later analysis, fewer than 650 highly shared, low-generation-probability nucleotide sequences were removed to address suspected cross-contamination and a sequencing artifact. In a later analysis, a clonal expansion index for each public chain was calculated from normalized within-repertoire ranks of inferred template counts. In a later analysis, generation probabilities were computed using a VDJ recombination model fitted to out-of-frame rearrangements, and the results were checked against IGoR. A later analysis scored TCR-TCR, TCR-HLA and TCR-CMV co-occurrence with hypergeometric tests, applying a repertoire-size bias correction to TCR pairs. A later analysis estimated false discovery rates by permuting HLA or CMV assignments 20 times. In a later analysis, co-occurring TCRs were grouped using DBSCAN, with TCRdist sequence similarity added in when clustering inside HLA-allele-positive subsets. Repertoires with fewer than 30,000 or more than 120,000 public chains were left out of co-occurrence clustering, as were five repertoires with anomalous nucleotide sharing. What TCRdb holds here is the immuneACCESS table cut down to in-frame rearrangements. Part of the clones is not present; checked against another copy, under half of the missing clones reflect an unresolved V gene, and the others are unexplained. For V, J and clone size, that table is used; D and trimming come from the DNA. The sample table holds some 170,000 clones, of which roughly three quarters were seen once. The ten top clones hold 9.5% to 10% of the sample.

The chain was built from TRBV13 and TRBJ1-4, and 7 bases in between align with TRBD1. The sample taken for sequencing was PBMCs. The sequence derives from a man between 18 and 35 years old in good health and CMV-seropositive. The CDR3 has the sequence CASSLGQGGNEKLFF. The sequenced DNA is TGTGCCAGCAGCTTAGGGCAGGGGGGTAATGAAAAACTGTTTTTT.